These 28 T cell receptor beta chains came from one sample sequenced in a study of shared clonotypes between healthy human individuals. Terminally differentiated effector memory CD45RA+ cells were excluded by CCR7 positive selection of CD45RO-negative cells. Sequenced by immunoSEQ multiplex PCR; TCRdb stores in-frame clones only, minus some. The sample records millions of clones, about 95% being singletons. The sequencing input was naive CD8+ T cells sorted from blood. These TCRs come from a man between 18 and 35 years old in good health.

The V call is TRBV7-9, the J call TRBJ2-5, with D perhaps TRBD2 (5 bases). CDR1 and CDR2 from the germline V gene are SEHNR and FQNEAQ (reference sequence). This CDR3 is built from 13 residues. V was pared by 7 bases and J by 5 bases, with 14 bases between. CDR3 amino acids: CASTSLGEETQYF. In nucleotides, the CDR3 is TGTGCCAGCACCTCCCTGGGAGAGGAGACCCAGTACTTC.

For this clone: The junction does not match germline at one end; this may be a read error. This same CDR3 is encoded by further DNA sequences in the sample. As DNA, the CDR3 is TGCGCCAGCAGCTTGGGCGACTCCTTCTACGAACAGTACTTC. As protein: CASSLGDSFYEQYF. The chain has TRBV5-1 and TRBJ2-7; D is ambiguous. This CDR3 has 14 residues. Germline V gene data show CDR1 as SGHRS and CDR2 as YFSETQ.

The chain is built from TRBV6-6 and TRBJ2-3, with TRBD1 matching over 9 bases. The CDR3 contains 15 residues. The germline gives CDR1 MNHNY, CDR2 SVGAGI (reference sequence). The V gene end was trimmed by 1 base and the J gene end by 2 bases; junction bases not matched to a gene: 1. CDR3 protein: CASSYWTGATDTQYF. CDR3 coding DNA: TGTGCCAGCAGTTACTGGACAGGGGCCACAGATACGCAGTATTTT.

The J gene is TRBJ2-7, the V gene TRBV4-1; the match to TRBD2 covers 9 bases. Germline values: CDR1 MGHRA, CDR2 YSYEKL. There are 18 residues in the CDR3. With V trimmed by 0 bases and J by 2 bases, 11 bases remained unmatched. In DNA form, the CDR3 reads TGCGCCAGCAGCCAAGAGCCCTTTCCCGGGACTAGCACCTACGAGCAGTACTTC. Translated, it gives CASSQEPFPGTSTYEQYF.

This chain connects TRBV4-3 to TRBJ1-2; 8 nucleotides match TRBD1. CDR1 and CDR2 from the germline V gene are LGHNA and YSLEER. The CDR3 spans 17 residues. The V segment lost 0 bases and the J segment 4 bases; nucleotides outside the gene matches: 10. CDR3 in DNA: TGCGCCAGCAGCCAAGATATTCGGACAGGGTTTGCCTATGGCTACACCTTC. It codes for CASSQDIRTGFAYGYTF.

V usage is TRBV28 and J usage is TRBJ1-5; D is undetermined. Trimming removed 4 bases from V and 3 bases from J, with 7 bases in between. Germline CDR1 is MDHEN and CDR2 is SYDVKM. The CDR3 spans 13 residues. The CDR3 loop reads CASSYGPNQPQHF. As DNA, the CDR3 is TGTGCCAGCAGTTACGGACCCAATCAGCCCCAGCATTTT.

V is TRBV4-1 and J is TRBJ2-1; D gene ambiguous. V lost 4 bases and J lost 7, with 14 bases in between. The CDR3 is 14 residues long. The germline V gene encodes CDR1 MGHRA and CDR2 YSYEKL. The CDR3 is CASSLRPGWNEQFF. The DNA for the CDR3 is TGCGCCAGCAGCCTCAGGCCAGGTTGGAATGAGCAGTTCTTC.

The count of this clone is one. The chain recombines TRBV21-1 with TRBJ2-3. TRBV21-1 is a pseudogene locus. The CDR3 runs to 13 residues. The CDR3 DNA sequence: TGTGCCAGCAGCACTTACCGGGACGCTCCGCAGTATTTT. Residues: CASSTYRDAPQYF.

The chain links TRBV4-3 to TRBJ2-1; 10 bases align to TRBD2. From germline, CDR1 is LGHNA and CDR2 YSLEER. This CDR3 has 17 residues. Trimming cost V 4 bases and J 3 bases; bases outside gene matches: 9. The CDR3 here is CASSPGAGGHGYNEQFF. CDR3 nucleotides: TGCGCCAGCAGCCCAGGAGCGGGAGGGCATGGCTACAATGAGCAGTTCTTC.

The rearrangement links TRBV6-5 to TRBJ2-7; no firm D call. The germline V and J ends were trimmed by 4 bases and 3 bases, with 19 bases remaining between them. This CDR3 spans 16 amino acids. CDR1 MNHEY and CDR2 SVGAGI come from the germline V gene. In nucleotides, the CDR3 is TGTGCCAGCAGTTTCCTGGTTGGGGTAAATCTCTACGAGCAGTACTTC. It encodes CASSFLVGVNLYEQYF.

The chain carries TRBV27 and TRBJ1-4; 11 bases are shared with TRBD1. V was clipped by 5 bases and J by 8 bases; unmatched bases: 10. The CDR3 sequence is 16 residues long. CDR1 is MNHEY and CDR2 is SMNVEV in the germline V gene (reference sequence). CDR3: CASSPGMGQGDEKLFF. The CDR3 DNA reads as TGTGCCAGCAGTCCAGGGATGGGACAGGGGGACGAAAAACTGTTTTTT.

The chain links TRBV27 to TRBJ2-1; D gene ambiguous. V shed 7 bases and J shed 7 bases, with 8 bases lying between them. This CDR3 spans 11 amino acids. In germline, CDR1 is MNHEY, CDR2 SMNVEV (reference sequence). The DNA of the CDR3 is TGTGCCAGCATGCTGGGAAATGAGCAGTTCTTC. Translating gives CASMLGNEQFF.

The J gene is TRBJ2-2, the V gene TRBV7-9; 7 nucleotides agree with TRBD1. The CDR3 consists of 15 residues. J was trimmed by 0 bases and V by 5 bases; bases with no gene match: 3. CDR1 SEHNR and CDR2 FQNEAQ come from the germline V gene (reference sequence). The CDR3 DNA follows: TGTGCCAGCAGCGGGGGACAGTCGAACACCGGGGAGCTGTTTTTT. Its translation: CASSGGQSNTGELFF.

The chain has TRBV6-5 and TRBJ1-4, with TRBD1 identical over 10 bases. Trimming took 5 bases from V and 4 from J; bases not matched to a gene: 4. The V gene's germline CDR1 is MNHEY and CDR2 SVGAGI. The CDR3 is made up of 15 amino acids. CDR3 protein: CASSKTGGLNEKLFF. The DNA of the CDR3 is TGTGCCAGCAGTAAGACAGGGGGCCTTAATGAAAAACTGTTTTTT.

This chain uses TRBV9 with TRBJ2-1, with a weak D call TRBD2 (5 bases). V lost 4 bases to trimming and J lost 7 bases, with 12 bases between them. The germline V gene has CDR1 SGDLS and CDR2 YYNGEE. The CDR3 consists of 13 residues. DNA of the CDR3: TGTGCCAGCAGCACCCCTAGCATGAATGAGCAGTTCTTC. Translated: CASSTPSMNEQFF.

The CDR3 nucleotides read TGTGCTAGTGGTTTGGTAGGGGACGGAACTAACTATGGCTACACCTTC. Protein sequence: CASGLVGDGTNYGYTF. This chain joins TRBV12-5 and TRBJ1-2, with D perhaps matching TRBD1 (5 bases). The CDR3 has 16 residues. The germline V gene encodes CDR1 LGHNT and CDR2 FRNRAP. The V end lost 0 bases, the J end lost 0 bases, and 11 bases lay between the germline ends.

Regarding this clone: In the same sample, other DNA sequences code for this CDR3. This sequence joins TRBV11-2 and TRBJ2-5, with no clear D. This CDR3 comprises 13 residues. Germline CDR1 and CDR2: SGHAT and FQNNGV. The V end lost 0 bases, the J end lost 5 bases, and 7 bases lay between the germline ends. CDR3 sequence (DNA): TGTGCCAGCAGCTTAGATTGGCGGGAGACCCAGTACTTC. Its protein is CASSLDWRETQYF.

Concerning this clone itself: Other DNA sequences in the sample encode the same CDR3. This chain connects TRBV9 to TRBJ2-2; D remains ambiguous. CDR3 length: 15 amino acids. V was cut by 4 bases and J by 0 bases, with 10 bases left in between. CDR1 is SGDLS and CDR2 is YYNGEE in the germline V gene. The CDR3 region has the DNA TGTGCCAGCAGCCCCCGACCTCCGAACACCGGGGAGCTGTTTTTT. Translating gives CASSPRPPNTGELFF.

V is TRBV4-3 and J is TRBJ2-2; D is possibly TRBD2 (6 bases). Germline-derived CDR1 and CDR2 are LGHNA and YSLEER. V was pared by 0 bases and J by 8 bases, with 13 bases between. This CDR3 is 15 amino acids long. In nucleotides, the CDR3 is TGCGCCAGCAGCCAAGATTTTCGGGGGTTGGGGGAGCTGTTTTTT. Translation: CASSQDFRGLGELFF.

The V call is TRBV7-8, the J call TRBJ2-1; D remains unclear. V was clipped by 2 bases and J by 4 bases, with 15 bases between them. Looked up from germline, CDR1 is SGHVS and CDR2 is FQNEAQ. This CDR3 has 16 residues. This chain's CDR3 is CASSLTGGSVYNEQFF. As DNA, the CDR3 is TGTGCCAGCAGCTTAACGGGTGGGTCGGTGTACAATGAGCAGTTCTTC.

The rearrangement joins TRBV6-5 to TRBJ2-5; weak D call: TRBD2 (7 bases). Per germline, CDR1 MNHEY and CDR2 SVGAGI. Trimming removed 5 bases from V and 5 bases from J, with 15 bases in between. The CDR3 runs 14 residues. CDR3 bases: TGTGCCAGCAGTACCCTCGGGGGGCTGGAGACCCAGTACTTC. Translation: CASSTLGGLETQYF.

The chain employs TRBV4-1 and TRBJ1-1; no clear D gene. Germline V gene data show CDR1 as MGHRA and CDR2 as YSYEKL. The CDR3 runs 16 residues. V was pared by 0 bases and J by 8 bases, with 19 bases between. The CDR3 DNA reads as TGCGCCAGCAGCCAAGATCAGGAGACGACTAGACCAGAAGCTTTCTTT. This translates into CASSQDQETTRPEAFF.

V and J are TRBV6-1 and TRBJ2-7, with D maybe TRBD2 (6 bases). The CDR3 loop spans 16 amino acids. The ends were cut back, 0 bases at V and 5 bases at J, with 17 bases in the middle. Germline V CDR1 and CDR2: MNHNS, SASEGT. Written as DNA, the CDR3 is TGTGCCAGCAGTGAAGCCCCCTTTCGGGAGATCGACGAGCAGTACTTC. This gives the protein CASSEAPFREIDEQYF.

The chain couples TRBV19 to TRBJ2-3; TRBD1 is a possible D gene (6 bases). The CDR3 consists of 12 residues. The ends were cut back, 5 bases at V and 6 bases at J, with 9 bases in the middle. Germline values: CDR1 LNHDA, CDR2 SQIVND (reference sequence). CDR3 residues: CASSVRGDTQYF. The DNA for the CDR3 is TGTGCCAGTAGTGTAAGGGGGGATACGCAGTATTTT.

The chain uses TRBV5-6 and TRBJ2-7, with D tentatively TRBD2 (5 bases). The ends were cut back, 0 bases at V and 5 bases at J, with 12 bases in the middle. This CDR3 is 14 amino acids long. Germline-derived CDR1 and CDR2 are SGHDT and YYEEEE. CDR3 bases: TGTGCCAGCAGCTTGGGGTCGGGGATCCACGAGCAGTACTTC. Encoded protein: CASSLGSGIHEQYF.

The chain employs TRBV28 and TRBJ2-3; TRBD1 aligns across 9 bases. Losses at the gene ends were 6 bases for V and 2 bases for J; bases not matched to a gene: 6. CDR1 is MDHEN, CDR2 SYDVKM, per germline. This CDR3 has 15 residues. The CDR3 region is CASRSTGGLTDTQYF. The CDR3 DNA reads TGTGCCAGCAGGTCGACAGGGGGTCTCACAGATACGCAGTATTTT. The entire variable domain, with the rest obtained from reference TRBV28 and TRBJ2-3, is as follows: DVKVTQSSRYLVKRTGEKVFLECVQDMDHENMFWYRQDPGLGLRLIYFSYDVKMKEKGDIPEGYSVSREKKERFSLILESASTNQTSMYLCASRSTGGLTDTQYFGPGTRLTVL.

J is TRBJ2-7 and V is TRBV11-2, with D unresolved. CDR3 length: 14 amino acids. CDR1 and CDR2 from the germline V gene are SGHAT and FQNNGV. Trimming shortened V by 3 bases and J by 6 bases, and 15 bases separated the two germline ends. The CDR3 loop reads CASSFPWGEPEQYF. The CDR3, as DNA: TGTGCCAGCAGCTTCCCTTGGGGTGAGCCCGAGCAGTACTTC.

The rearrangement links TRBV2 to TRBJ2-2; 10 bases line up with TRBD1. V shed 9 bases, J shed 6 bases, and the junction held 16 bases outside the gene matches. CDR3 size: 17 residues. Germline values: CDR1 SNHLY, CDR2 FYNNEI. In nucleotides, the CDR3 is TGTGCCAGTCATAGCGGGACCGGGACAGGGGAACCCGGGGAGCTGTTTTTT. This translates into CASHSGTGTGEPGELFF.